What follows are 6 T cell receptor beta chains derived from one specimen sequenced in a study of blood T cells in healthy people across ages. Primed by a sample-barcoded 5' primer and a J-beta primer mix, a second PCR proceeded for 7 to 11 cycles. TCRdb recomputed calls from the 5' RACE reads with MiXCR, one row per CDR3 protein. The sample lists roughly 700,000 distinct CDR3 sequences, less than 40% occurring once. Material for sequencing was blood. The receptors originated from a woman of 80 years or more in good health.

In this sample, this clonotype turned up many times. Here the CDR3 reads CASSKGDQGRVTFTDTQYF. The CDR3 DNA is TGTGCCAGCAGCAAAGGGGATCAGGGGCGCGTAACCTTCACAGATACGCAGTATTTT. The chain has TRBV21-1 and TRBJ2-3; the table's D call, TRBD1, was not checked against the DNA. TRBV21-1 is a pseudogene. This CDR3 is 19 amino acids long.

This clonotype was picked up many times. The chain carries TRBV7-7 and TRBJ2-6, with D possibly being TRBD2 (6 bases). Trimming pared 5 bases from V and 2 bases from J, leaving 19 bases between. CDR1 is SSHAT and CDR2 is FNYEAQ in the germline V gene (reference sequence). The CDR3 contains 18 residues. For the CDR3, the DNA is TGTGCCAGCAGCCCTCTTTTCCCGGGGGTCGCTGGGGCCAACGTCCTGACTTTC. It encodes CASSPLFPGVAGANVLTF. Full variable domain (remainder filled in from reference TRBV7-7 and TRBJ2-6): GAGVSQSPRYKVTKRGQDVTLRCDPISSHATLYWYQQALGQGPEFLTYFNYEAQPDKSGLPSDRFSAERPEGSISTLTIQRTEQRDSAMYRCASSPLFPGVAGANVLTFGAGSRLTVL.

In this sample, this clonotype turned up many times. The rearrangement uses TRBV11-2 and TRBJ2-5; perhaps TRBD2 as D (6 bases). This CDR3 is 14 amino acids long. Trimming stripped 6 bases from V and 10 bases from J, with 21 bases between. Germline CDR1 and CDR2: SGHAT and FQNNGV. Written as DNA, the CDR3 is TGTGCCAGCAGAAAACCCCCCGGGGGAGGTGGCCAGTACTTC. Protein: CASRKPPGGGGQYF.

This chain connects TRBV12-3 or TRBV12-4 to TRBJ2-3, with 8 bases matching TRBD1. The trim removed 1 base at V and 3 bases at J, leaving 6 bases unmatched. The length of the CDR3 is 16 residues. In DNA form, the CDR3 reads TGTGCCAGCAGTTTAGGGGACAGGTTCGGAACAGATACGCAGTATTTT. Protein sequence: CASSLGDRFGTDTQYF.

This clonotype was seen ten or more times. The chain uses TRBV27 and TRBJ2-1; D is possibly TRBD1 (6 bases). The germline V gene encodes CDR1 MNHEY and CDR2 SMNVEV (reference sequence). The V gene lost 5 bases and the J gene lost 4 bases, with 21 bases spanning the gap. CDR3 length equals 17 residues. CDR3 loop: CASSVGNLGAKYNEQFF. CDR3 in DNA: TGTGCCAGCAGTGTGGGGAATCTGGGGGCCAAGTACAATGAGCAGTTCTTC.

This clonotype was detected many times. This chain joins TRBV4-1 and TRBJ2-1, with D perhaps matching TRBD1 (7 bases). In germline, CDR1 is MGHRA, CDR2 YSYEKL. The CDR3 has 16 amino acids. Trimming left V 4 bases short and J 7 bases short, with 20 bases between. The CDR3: CASSLPGGLGRNEQFF. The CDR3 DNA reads TGCGCCAGCAGCCTCCCAGGGGGACTCGGAAGGAATGAGCAGTTCTTC.